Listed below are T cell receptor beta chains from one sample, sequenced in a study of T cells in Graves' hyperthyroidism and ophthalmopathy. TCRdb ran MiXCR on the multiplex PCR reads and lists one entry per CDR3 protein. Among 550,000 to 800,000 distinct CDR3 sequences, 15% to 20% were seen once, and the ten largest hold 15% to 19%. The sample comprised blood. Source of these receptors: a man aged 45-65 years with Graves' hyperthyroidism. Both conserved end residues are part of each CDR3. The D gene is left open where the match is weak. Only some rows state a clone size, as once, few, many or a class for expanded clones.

cdr3_nt: TGTGCCAGCAGCCGTCGGACAGGACAGAATTCACCCCTCCACTTT; cdr3_aa: CASSRRTGQNSPLHF; v_call: TRBV7-2; d_call: TRBD1; clone_size: NA; cdr3_length: 15; j_call: TRBJ1-6
cdr3_nt: TGTGCCAGCAGCTTGGAAACAGGGACCTATGGCTACACCTTC; cdr3_aa: CASSLETGTYGYTF; v_call: TRBV5-5; d_call: NA; clone_size: NA; cdr3_length: 14; j_call: TRBJ1-2
cdr3_nt: TGTGCCAGCAGTTACGGGGACAGTTCACCCCTCCACTTT; cdr3_aa: CASSYGDSSPLHF; v_call: TRBV6-5; d_call: TRBD1; clone_size: many; cdr3_length: 13; j_call: TRBJ1-6
cdr3_nt: TGCAGTGCTAGAGTGGGTGGACAGAACACTGAAGCTTTCTTT; cdr3_aa: CSARVGGQNTEAFF; v_call: TRBV20-1; d_call: NA; clone_size: many; cdr3_length: 14; j_call: TRBJ1-1
cdr3_nt: TGTGCCACCAGTGACCCCGGGGGACAGCGCTACAATGAGCAGTTCTTC; cdr3_aa: CATSDPGGQRYNEQFF; v_call: TRBV24-1; d_call: NA; clone_size: NA; cdr3_length: 16; j_call: TRBJ2-1
cdr3_nt: TGTGCCAGCAGCTCCAATCCTGGAAACACCATATATTTT; cdr3_aa: CASSSNPGNTIYF; v_call: TRBV9; d_call: NA; clone_size: NA; cdr3_length: 13; j_call: TRBJ1-3
cdr3_nt: TGTGCCAGCAGCCGGAACTATGGCTACACCTTC; cdr3_aa: CASSRNYGYTF; v_call: TRBV7-2; d_call: NA; clone_size: many; cdr3_length: 11; j_call: TRBJ1-2
cdr3_nt: TGTGCCAGCAGTACCACAGGGGCGCGGGTTCACGGCTACACCTTC; cdr3_aa: CASSTTGARVHGYTF; v_call: TRBV28; d_call: TRBD1; clone_size: few; cdr3_length: 15; j_call: TRBJ1-2
cdr3_nt: TGTGCCAGCATAGGGTGGGGAAGGAGAAACACTGAAGCTTTCTTT; cdr3_aa: CASIGWGRRNTEAFF; v_call: TRBV6-1; d_call: NA; clone_size: many; cdr3_length: 15; j_call: TRBJ1-1
cdr3_nt: TGTGCCACCAGTGATACTAAGGCTGATCAAGAGACCCAGTACTTC; cdr3_aa: CATSDTKADQETQYF; v_call: TRBV24-1; d_call: NA; clone_size: many; cdr3_length: 15; j_call: TRBJ2-5
cdr3_nt: TGTGCCAGCAGGTCGGGACAGGGTATCGAAAAACTGTTTTTT; cdr3_aa: CASRSGQGIEKLFF; v_call: TRBV27; d_call: TRBD1; clone_size: NA; cdr3_length: 14; j_call: TRBJ1-4
cdr3_nt: TGTGCCAGCAACGGGGTCAGGGGGCCCGCTAATGAAAAACTGTTTTTT; cdr3_aa: CASNGVRGPANEKLFF; v_call: TRBV11-2; d_call: TRBD1; clone_size: many; cdr3_length: 16; j_call: TRBJ1-4
cdr3_nt: TGTGCCAGCAGGGCCGGAGGGTCTCAATCGAGGGAGCAGTACTTC; cdr3_aa: CASRAGGSQSREQYF; v_call: TRBV6-1; d_call: NA; clone_size: many; cdr3_length: 15; j_call: TRBJ2-7
cdr3_nt: TGTGCCAGCTCACCACAGTTACAAGAGACCCAGTACTTC; cdr3_aa: CASSPQLQETQYF; v_call: TRBV18; d_call: NA; clone_size: many; cdr3_length: 13; j_call: TRBJ2-5
cdr3_nt: TGTGCCAGCAGCCAAGACGGGCAGAACACAGATACGCAGTATTTT; cdr3_aa: CASSQDGQNTDTQYF; v_call: TRBV14; d_call: NA; clone_size: few; cdr3_length: 15; j_call: TRBJ2-3
cdr3_nt: TGCGCCAGCAGCTTGGGTGGGGGGGTCAATGAGCAGTTCTTC; cdr3_aa: CASSLGGGVNEQFF; v_call: TRBV5-1; d_call: TRBD2; clone_size: many; cdr3_length: 14; j_call: TRBJ2-1
cdr3_nt: TGTGCCAGCACCCGTGACAGGGCTAATGAAAAACTGTTTTTT; cdr3_aa: CASTRDRANEKLFF; v_call: TRBV6-2/TRBV6-3; d_call: TRBD1; clone_size: few; cdr3_length: 14; j_call: TRBJ1-4
cdr3_nt: TGTGCCAGCAGCGCCAAGCAGGGGGTGACTGAAGCTTTCTTT; cdr3_aa: CASSAKQGVTEAFF; v_call: TRBV7-2; d_call: TRBD1; clone_size: NA; cdr3_length: 14; j_call: TRBJ1-1
cdr3_nt: TGCGCCAGCAGTGAGTCGAGGGGACTAGCTTCGCAGTATTTT; cdr3_aa: CASSESRGLASQYF; v_call: TRBV10-2; d_call: TRBD2; clone_size: NA; cdr3_length: 14; j_call: TRBJ2-3
cdr3_nt: TGTGTCAGCAGCCCGGGGACAGATGCAGATACGCAGTATTTT; cdr3_aa: CVSSPGTDADTQYF; v_call: TRBV7-3; d_call: TRBD1; clone_size: many; cdr3_length: 14; j_call: TRBJ2-3
cdr3_nt: TGTGCCAGCAGTCCCCAACAGGGGGCCGCTGAAGCTTTCTTT; cdr3_aa: CASSPQQGAAEAFF; v_call: TRBV12-3/TRBV12-4; d_call: TRBD1; clone_size: many; cdr3_length: 14; j_call: TRBJ1-1
cdr3_nt: TGTGCCAGCAGTCCTATCCTAAGAGCTAACTATGGCTACACCTTC; cdr3_aa: CASSPILRANYGYTF; v_call: TRBV2; d_call: NA; clone_size: many; cdr3_length: 15; j_call: TRBJ1-2
cdr3_nt: TGTGCCAGCAGTGAAGGGACAAATCAGCCCCAGCATTTT; cdr3_aa: CASSEGTNQPQHF; v_call: TRBV2; d_call: NA; clone_size: many; cdr3_length: 13; j_call: TRBJ1-5
cdr3_nt: TGTGCCAGCGGGGGGCTGTTGGACACTGAAGCTTTCTTT; cdr3_aa: CASGGLLDTEAFF; v_call: TRBV3-1; d_call: NA; clone_size: NA; cdr3_length: 13; j_call: TRBJ1-1
cdr3_nt: TGTGCCAGCAGCGAGACCGGGTTAGGAGAACTGTTTTTT; cdr3_aa: CASSETGLGELFF; v_call: TRBV7-8; d_call: NA; clone_size: NA; cdr3_length: 13; j_call: TRBJ1-4
cdr3_nt: TGTGCCAGTAGTACCCCCCCGAGGCGGAGGGGGACTGAAGCTTTCTTT; cdr3_aa: CASSTPPRRRGTEAFF; v_call: TRBV19; d_call: NA; clone_size: NA; cdr3_length: 16; j_call: TRBJ1-1
cdr3_nt: TGTGCCAGTAGGGTCCAAGGGAGCTCCTACGAGCAGTACTTC; cdr3_aa: CASRVQGSSYEQYF; v_call: TRBV19; d_call: NA; clone_size: few; cdr3_length: 14; j_call: TRBJ2-7
cdr3_nt: TGCGCCAGCAGCCAAGAGGTCTATGGTGCTAGCGGCCGTTCCTACGAGCAGTACTTC; cdr3_aa: CASSQEVYGASGRSYEQYF; v_call: TRBV4-1; d_call: TRBD2; clone_size: NA; cdr3_length: 19; j_call: TRBJ2-7
cdr3_nt: TGTGCCAGCAGCCAATTTGTGGAGCGGAGGGGCTCCTACAATGAGCAGTTCTTC; cdr3_aa: CASSQFVERRGSYNEQFF; v_call: TRBV3-1; d_call: NA; clone_size: few; cdr3_length: 18; j_call: TRBJ2-1
cdr3_nt: TGCAGCGTTGAGCCCCTCCTAGCGGGAGATAGCTACAATGAGCAGTTCTTC; cdr3_aa: CSVEPLLAGDSYNEQFF; v_call: TRBV29-1; d_call: TRBD2; clone_size: many; cdr3_length: 17; j_call: TRBJ2-1
cdr3_nt: TGTGCCATAACCAGCGGACAAGAGACCCAGTACTTC; cdr3_aa: CAITSGQETQYF; v_call: TRBV10-3; d_call: NA; clone_size: few; cdr3_length: 12; j_call: TRBJ2-5
cdr3_nt: TGTGCCAGCAGCCGGGCCGGGACAGTTAGCTCCTACGAGCAGTACTTC; cdr3_aa: CASSRAGTVSSYEQYF; v_call: TRBV11-2; d_call: TRBD1; clone_size: few; cdr3_length: 16; j_call: TRBJ2-7
cdr3_nt: TGTGCCAGCAGCCCTCAACGGGACGAGCAGTACTTC; cdr3_aa: CASSPQRDEQYF; v_call: TRBV16; d_call: NA; clone_size: few; cdr3_length: 12; j_call: TRBJ2-7
cdr3_nt: TGTGCCTGGAGTGAGGACGGAAATCAGCCCCAGCATTTT; cdr3_aa: CAWSEDGNQPQHF; v_call: TRBV30; d_call: NA; clone_size: many; cdr3_length: 13; j_call: TRBJ1-5
cdr3_nt: TGTGCCAGCGCTCCTCGGGAGGGCCACGTCGAGCAGTACTTC; cdr3_aa: CASAPREGHVEQYF; v_call: TRBV27; d_call: TRBD2; clone_size: many; cdr3_length: 14; j_call: TRBJ2-7
cdr3_nt: TGCAGCGTTATGCCCACAGGGGCCTATGGCTACACCTTC; cdr3_aa: CSVMPTGAYGYTF; v_call: TRBV29-1; d_call: TRBD1; clone_size: NA; cdr3_length: 13; j_call: TRBJ1-2
cdr3_nt: TGCGCCAGCACTTTAAGAATCGATCGGAGGATTGAAGGCTACACCTTC; cdr3_aa: CASTLRIDRRIEGYTF; v_call: TRBV5-1; d_call: NA; clone_size: few; cdr3_length: 16; j_call: TRBJ1-2
cdr3_nt: TGTGCCAGGCGTTCCTACAATGAGCAGTTCTTC; cdr3_aa: CARRSYNEQFF; v_call: TRBV2; d_call: NA; clone_size: many; cdr3_length: 11; j_call: TRBJ2-1
cdr3_nt: TGTGCCAGCAGTTCACCGGGACAGGGTTTGAACACTGAAGCTTTCTTT; cdr3_aa: CASSSPGQGLNTEAFF; v_call: TRBV28; d_call: TRBD1; clone_size: many; cdr3_length: 16; j_call: TRBJ1-1
cdr3_nt: TGTGCCAGCGGAAGGGGGTCCATTAACTATGGCTACACCTTC; cdr3_aa: CASGRGSINYGYTF; v_call: TRBV28; d_call: NA; clone_size: many; cdr3_length: 14; j_call: TRBJ1-2
cdr3_nt: TGTGCCACCAGTGATTCGAGGGGGATTAGTGAAAAACTGTTTTTT; cdr3_aa: CATSDSRGISEKLFF; v_call: TRBV24-1; d_call: NA; clone_size: NA; cdr3_length: 15; j_call: TRBJ1-4
cdr3_nt: TGTGCCAGCAGCGTAACACCAGACAGTCAAGAGACCCAGTACTTC; cdr3_aa: CASSVTPDSQETQYF; v_call: TRBV11-2; d_call: NA; clone_size: NA; cdr3_length: 15; j_call: TRBJ2-5